The 8 T cell receptor beta chains below all came from one sample that was sequenced in a study of regulatory T cells in long-lasting Graves disease. The time point is: newly diagnosed GD, antithyroid drugs for less than 3 months. Extracted RNA from PBMCs served as the source of the TCR library. Assembly of TCR beta libraries relied on iRepertoire HTBI primers together with Arm-PCR of CDR3 regions. Via MiXCR, TCRdb re-called the multiplex PCR reads, giving one row per CDR3 protein. This sample has roughly 500,000 distinct CDR3 sequences, with approximately 13% found just once. The data were also submitted as part of a second study, on T cells in Graves' hyperthyroidism and ophthalmopathy.

This specimen was peripheral blood mononuclear cells (PBMCs), taken at new diagnosis, from a patient treated with antithyroid drugs. Receptor source: a man aged 25-40 years with Graves disease.

The V call is TRBV6-4, the J call TRBJ2-3; tentative D call: TRBD2 (6 bases). V gave up 3 bases and J gave up 4 bases, with 8 bases separating them. This CDR3 is built from 13 residues. Per the germline V gene, CDR1 is MRHNA and CDR2 is SNTAGT. CDR3 residues: CASSDGDSDTQYF. The CDR3 coding sequence is TGTGCCAGCAGTGATGGGGACTCAGATACGCAGTATTTT.

The chain has TRBV5-6 and TRBJ2-1; the D gene is possibly TRBD2 (5 bases). The J call may be wrong; the DNA end is better matched by TRBJ2-5. Germline assignment: CDR1 SGHDT and CDR2 YYEEEE. This CDR3 has 15 residues. The DNA for the CDR3 is TGTGCCAGCAGCCGAGAAGAGGGATCGGGGGAGACCCAGTACTTC. Encoded protein: CASSREEGSGETQYF.

For this clonotype: A much larger clone lies a single base off, so this may be a read error. This chain links TRBV14 with TRBJ2-1, with TRBD2 matching 7 bases. From germline, CDR1 is SGHDN and CDR2 FVKESK. The CDR3 is 15 amino acids. In nucleotides, the CDR3 is TGTGCCAGCAGCCAAGTAGTGGGAGGGCCGAATGGGCAGTTCTTC. Its translation: CASSQVVGGPNGQFF.

This clonotype has at least ten counts. This chain joins TRBV30 and TRBJ1-5, with D possibly matching TRBD1 (5 bases). The ends were cut back, 2 bases at V and 6 bases at J, with 11 bases in the middle. Germline V lookup: CDR1 GTSNPN, CDR2 SVGIG (reference sequence). The CDR3 totals 13 residues. The CDR3 spells CAWSTQGGQPQHF. CDR3 coding DNA: TGTGCCTGGAGTACTCAGGGAGGTCAGCCCCAGCATTTT.

In its sample, this clonotype was seen many times. The chain recombines TRBV5-1 with TRBJ2-1; D call uncertain. This CDR3 contains 15 residues. Per the germline V gene, CDR1 is SGHRS and CDR2 is YFSETQ. Trimming cost V 2 bases and J 0 bases, with 9 bases left between them. CDR3 DNA: TGCGCCAGCAGCTTAAAAAGGAGCTCCTACAATGAGCAGTTCTTC. It specifies CASSLKRSSYNEQFF.

In its sample, this clonotype was seen many times. This chain joins TRBV28 and TRBJ2-7; 9 bases line up with TRBD1. This CDR3 has 16 residues. Germline V gives CDR1 MDHEN, CDR2 SYDVKM. Trimming removed 2 bases from V and 1 base from J; junction bases left unmatched: 6. CDR3 nucleotide sequence: TGTGCCAGCAGTTTACCGGGACAGGGAGCGTCCTACGAGCAGTACTTC. Translating it yields CASSLPGQGASYEQYF.

V gene TRBV5-1 combines with J gene TRBJ2-1, with 12 positions matching TRBD2. Trimming removed 4 bases from V and 0 bases from J; junction bases left unmatched: 5. CDR1 and CDR2 from the germline V gene are SGHRS and YFSETQ. This CDR3 spans 17 amino acids. CDR3 residues: CASSHSTSGSSYNEQFF. CDR3 in DNA: TGCGCCAGCAGCCACTCGACTAGCGGGAGCTCCTACAATGAGCAGTTCTTC.

This clonotype was seen at least ten times. The V call is TRBV7-9, the J call TRBJ2-3; the D gene is possibly TRBD1 (6 bases). The CDR3 totals 15 residues. Germline V CDR1 and CDR2: SEHNR, FQNEAQ (reference sequence). Trimming cost V 4 bases and J 0 bases, with 11 bases left between them. DNA of the CDR3: TGTGCCAGCAGCTCGGGACACTTTAGCACAGATACGCAGTATTTT. This translates into CASSSGHFSTDTQYF. Variable domain in full (rest from reference TRBV7-9 and TRBJ2-3): DTGVSQNPRHKITKRGQNVTFRCDPISEHNRLYWYRQTLGQGPEFLTYFQNEAQLEKSRLLSDRFSAERPKGSFSTLEIQRTEQGDSAMYLCASSSGHFSTDTQYFGPGTRLTVL.